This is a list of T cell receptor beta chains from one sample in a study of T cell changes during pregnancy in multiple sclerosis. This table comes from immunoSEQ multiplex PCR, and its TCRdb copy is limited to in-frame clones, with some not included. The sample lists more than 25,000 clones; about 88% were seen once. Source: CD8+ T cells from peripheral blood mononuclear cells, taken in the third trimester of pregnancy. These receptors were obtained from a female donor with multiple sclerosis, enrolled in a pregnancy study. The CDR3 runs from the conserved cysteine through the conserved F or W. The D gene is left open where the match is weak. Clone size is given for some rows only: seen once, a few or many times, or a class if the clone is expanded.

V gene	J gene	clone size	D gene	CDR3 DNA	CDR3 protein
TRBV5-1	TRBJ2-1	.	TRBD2	TGCGCCAGCAGCTGGACTAGCTCCTACTCCTACAATGAGCAGTTCTTC	CASSWTSSYSYNEQFF
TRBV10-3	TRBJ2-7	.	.	TGTGCCATCACGACGGGGGTTGGAATTGGGTACGAGCAGTACTTC	CAITTGVGIGYEQYF
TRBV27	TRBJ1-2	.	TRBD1	TGTGCCAGCAGTTTACAGGGGGCTAACTATGGCTACACCTTC	CASSLQGANYGYTF
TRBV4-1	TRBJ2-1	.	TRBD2	TGCGCCAGCAGCCAAGGTCACCTAGCGGGGGGTATCAATGAGCAGTTCTTC	CASSQGHLAGGINEQFF
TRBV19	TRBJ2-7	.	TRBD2	TGTGCCAGTAGTATCGGTCCCACTAGCGGGAGCATCTACGAGCAGTACTTC	CASSIGPTSGSIYEQYF
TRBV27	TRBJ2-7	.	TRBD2	TGTGCCAGCAGTTTAGAACTAGCGGGAGGCGAGCAGTACTTC	CASSLELAGGEQYF
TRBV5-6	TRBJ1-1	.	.	TGTGCCAGCAGCTTGTCCCTAGGCCTGAACACTGAAGCTTTCTTT	CASSLSLGLNTEAFF
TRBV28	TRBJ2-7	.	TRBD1	TGTGCCAGCAGTTTATTCGGGACAGCCAACTCCTACGAGCAGTACTTC	CASSLFGTANSYEQYF
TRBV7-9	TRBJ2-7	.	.	TGTGCCAGCACGGACCAAGGGGTCTACGAGCAGTACTTC	CASTDQGVYEQYF
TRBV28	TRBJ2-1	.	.	TGTGCCAGCAGTTTCAGCGGTCTTCGCACGGAGCAGTTCTTC	CASSFSGLRTEQFF
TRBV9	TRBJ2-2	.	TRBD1	TGTGCCAGCAGCACCTCGGACAGGGCCCTCACCGGGGAGCTGTTTTTT	CASSTSDRALTGELFF
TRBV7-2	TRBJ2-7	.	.	TGTGCCAGCAGCTTAGCGGCTAGCCCAGATAACTACGAGCAGTACTTC	CASSLAASPDNYEQYF
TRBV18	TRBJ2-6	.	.	TGTGCCAGCTCACCACCCCTAGACAGTTACTACTCTGGGGCCAACGTCCTGACTTTC	CASSPPLDSYYSGANVLTF
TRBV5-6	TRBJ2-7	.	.	TGTGCCAGCAGCTTGTCCGTGGGAGTGTACGAGCAGTACTTC	CASSLSVGVYEQYF
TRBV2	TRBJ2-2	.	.	TGTGCCAGCAAGAGGCCATCGAGTTCGGGCACCGGGGAGCTGTTTTTT	CASKRPSSSGTGELFF
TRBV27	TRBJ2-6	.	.	TGTGCCAGCAGGGGGCAGTTACGGTCTGGGGCCAACGTCCTGACTTTC	CASRGQLRSGANVLTF
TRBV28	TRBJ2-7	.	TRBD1	TGTGCCAGCAGTTTCGGGACAGGGGGCTACGAGCAGTACTTC	CASSFGTGGYEQYF
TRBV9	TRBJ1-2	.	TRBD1	TGTGCCAGCAGCGTTAGTGGACAGGGGATTAGTTATGGCTACACCTTC	CASSVSGQGISYGYTF
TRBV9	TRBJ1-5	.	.	TGTGCCAGCAGCCCGGGGGATAGCAATCAGCCCCAGCATTTT	CASSPGDSNQPQHF
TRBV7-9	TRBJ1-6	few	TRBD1	TGTGCCAGCAGGTCAGGGGGAATGGATTCACCCCTCCACTTT	CASRSGGMDSPLHF
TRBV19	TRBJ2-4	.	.	TGTGCCAGTAGTATAGATCGGGGCGGGACAGCCAAAAACATTCAGTACTTC	CASSIDRGGTAKNIQYF
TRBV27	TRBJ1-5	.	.	TGTGCCAGCAGTCCCAACAGGAACAATCAGCCCCAGCATTTT	CASSPNRNNQPQHF